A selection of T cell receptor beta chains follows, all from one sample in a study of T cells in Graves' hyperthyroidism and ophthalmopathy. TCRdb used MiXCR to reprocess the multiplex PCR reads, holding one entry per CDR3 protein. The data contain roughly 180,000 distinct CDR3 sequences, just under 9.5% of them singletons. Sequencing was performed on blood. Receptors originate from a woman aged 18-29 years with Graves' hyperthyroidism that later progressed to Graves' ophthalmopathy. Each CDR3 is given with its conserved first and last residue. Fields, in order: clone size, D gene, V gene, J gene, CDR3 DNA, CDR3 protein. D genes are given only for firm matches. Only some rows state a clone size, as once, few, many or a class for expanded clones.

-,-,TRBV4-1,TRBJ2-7,TGCGCCAGCAGCCAAGAAGGGACTCGCAGTGCCTACGAGCAGTACTTC,CASSQEGTRSAYEQYF
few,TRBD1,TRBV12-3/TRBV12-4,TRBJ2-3,TGTGCCAGCAGTAACCCCCGAGGGACAGGGGCCACAGATACGCAGTATTTT,CASSNPRGTGATDTQYF
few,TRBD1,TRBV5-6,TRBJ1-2,TGTGCCAGCAGCGTTACAGGGGAGCGGTTTTGGGGCTACACCTTC,CASSVTGERFWGYTF
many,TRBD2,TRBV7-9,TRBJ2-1,TGTGCCAGCAGCCCTAGCGGGAGGGCCTACAATGAGCAGTTCTTC,CASSPSGRAYNEQFF
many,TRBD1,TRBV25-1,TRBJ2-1,TGTGCCAGCAGTGAATACGGCAGGGGGCGGTCCTACAATGAGCAGTTCTTC,CASSEYGRGRSYNEQFF
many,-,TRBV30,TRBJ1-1,TGTGCCTGGAGTGTATTCGGGGGTGTTGAAGCTTTCTTT,CAWSVFGGVEAFF
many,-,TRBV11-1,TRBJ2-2,TGTGCCAGCGGAATCGGCGGGGAGCTGTTTTTT,CASGIGGELFF
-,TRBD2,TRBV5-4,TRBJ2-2,TGTGCCAGCAGGAACGGCGGGGGTGTCACCGGGGAGCTGTTTTTT,CASRNGGGVTGELFF
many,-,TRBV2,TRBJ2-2,TGTGCCAGCCTCTGGACAGAGTATACCGGGGAGCTGTTTTTT,CASLWTEYTGELFF
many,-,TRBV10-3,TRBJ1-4,TGTGCCATCAGTGAGCCGAGGGGGGAAAAACTGTTTTTT,CAISEPRGEKLFF
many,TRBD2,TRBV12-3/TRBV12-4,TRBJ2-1,TGTGCCAGCAGCCGCGGGACTAGCGACTACAATGAGCAGTTCTTC,CASSRGTSDYNEQFF
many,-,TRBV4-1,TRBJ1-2,TGCGCCAGCAGCCAACAAGCCCAGGAGGCGCTTGAGGGCTACACCTTC,CASSQQAQEALEGYTF
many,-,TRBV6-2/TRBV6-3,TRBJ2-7,TGTGCCAGCAGTTACTCTATCGAGCAGTACTTC,CASSYSIEQYF
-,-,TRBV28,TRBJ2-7,TGTGCCAGCAGTTTCTCGGGTAGCGAGCAGTACTTC,CASSFSGSEQYF
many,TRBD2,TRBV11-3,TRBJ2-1,TGTGCCAGCAGCTTAGAGACTAGCGGGAGTAATGAGCAGTTCTTC,CASSLETSGSNEQFF
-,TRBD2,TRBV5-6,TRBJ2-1,TGTGCCAGCAGCTGGGGGACTAGCGTGAACAATGAGCAGTTCTTC,CASSWGTSVNNEQFF